The next 27 T cell receptor beta chains were all read from a single sample in a study of cytomegalovirus exposure and HLA in healthy donors. Primers included in the PCR were 60 Vbeta and 13 Jbeta primers. Assay: immunoSEQ multiplex PCR; the TCRdb copy retains only in-frame clones and omits some. In the table there are some 160,000 clones, around 72% of which are singletons. Sequenced: PBMCs. The origin of the receptors is a woman between 40 and 50 years old in good health and CMV-seropositive.

The V gene is TRBV6-5, the J gene TRBJ1-4; 8 nucleotides align to TRBD1. V lost 6 bases, J lost 6 bases, and 6 bases stayed unmatched. The germline gives CDR1 MNHEY, CDR2 SVGAGI. This CDR3 spans 14 amino acids. CDR3 sequence reads: CASRPMDRDEKLFF. In DNA form, the CDR3 reads TGTGCCAGCAGACCGATGGACAGGGATGAAAAACTGTTTTTT.

The chain carries TRBV7-2 and TRBJ2-1; 8 bases fit TRBD2. J was trimmed by 0 bases and V by 5 bases; bases with no gene match: 6. Germline V CDR1 and CDR2: SGHTA, FQGNSA. The CDR3 sequence is 16 residues long. For the CDR3, the DNA is TGTGCCAGCAGCCCGGGAGGGAGGGTCTCCTACAATGAGCAGTTCTTC. Translation gives CASSPGGRVSYNEQFF.

The chain couples TRBV5-5 to TRBJ2-5; 7 bases line up with TRBD1. Germline assignment: CDR1 SGHKS and CDR2 YYEKEE (reference sequence). J lost 2 bases, V lost 2 bases, and 6 bases had no gene match. The CDR3 length is 15 residues. The CDR3: CASSFRDSEQETQYF. The DNA for the CDR3 is TGTGCCAGCAGCTTCCGGGACAGTGAACAAGAGACCCAGTACTTC.

The rearrangement joins TRBV4-1 to TRBJ2-3; D is ambiguous. The CDR3 totals 11 residues. With 1 base removed from V and 6 bases from J, the gap between germline ends came to 2 bases. Germline V gives CDR1 MGHRA, CDR2 YSYEKL. CDR3: CASSQADTQYF. In nucleotides, the CDR3 is TGCGCCAGCAGCCAAGCGGATACGCAGTATTTT.

The V call is TRBV28, the J call TRBJ2-3; 12 bases are shared with TRBD2. V lost 7 bases and J lost 0; bases outside the gene matches: 2. This CDR3 has 15 residues. In germline, CDR1 is MDHEN, CDR2 SYDVKM. CDR3 amino acids: CASNGLAGSTDTQYF. The CDR3 nucleotides read TGTGCCAGCAACGGACTAGCGGGGAGCACAGATACGCAGTATTTT.

The rearrangement links TRBV29-1 to TRBJ1-3, with no clear D. This CDR3 is 13 amino acids long. The V gene lost 7 bases and the J gene lost 0 bases, with 10 bases spanning the gap. Germline CDR1 reads SQVTM; CDR2 reads ANQGSEA. The CDR3 protein is CSAIADSGNTIYF. The CDR3 DNA follows: TGCAGCGCCATTGCGGACTCTGGAAACACCATATATTTT.

The chain carries TRBV14 and TRBJ1-2; possible D gene TRBD1, 5 bases. V was trimmed by 0 bases and J by 7 bases, leaving 9 bases between them. Germline lookup yields CDR1 SGHDN and CDR2 FVKESK. This CDR3 is built from 13 residues. The CDR3 bases are TGTGCCAGCAGCCAAGACCCAGGGTTTGGCTACACCTTC. Protein: CASSQDPGFGYTF.

V gene TRBV6-1 combines with J gene TRBJ1-5; D might be TRBD1 (5 bases). V lost 4 bases and J 0 bases, leaving 10 bases between the germline ends. The CDR3 totals 15 residues. Germline V gene sequence: CDR1 MNHNS, CDR2 SASEGT. CDR3 residues: CASSGIDSSNQPQHF. Here the CDR3 DNA reads TGTGCCAGCAGTGGTATCGACAGTAGCAATCAGCCCCAGCATTTT.

The chain recombines TRBV10-3 with TRBJ1-1; possible D gene TRBD1, 5 bases. Trimming shortened V by 2 bases and J by 3 bases, and 10 bases separated the two germline ends. The V gene's germline CDR1 is ENHRY and CDR2 SYGVKD. The CDR3 length is 14 residues. The CDR3 coding sequence is TGTGCCATCAGTGAGGGGGCGAGGTACACTGAAGCTTTCTTT. Its protein is CAISEGARYTEAFF.

This clone was recorded once. The rearrangement joins TRBV10-3 to TRBJ1-3, with TRBD1 matching 7 bases. This CDR3 comprises 13 residues. Germline-derived CDR1 and CDR2 are ENHRY and SYGVKD. V lost 6 bases to trimming and J lost 7 bases; unmatched junction nucleotides: 6. The CDR3 protein is CAIRGTEMNTIYF. The CDR3 nucleotides are TGTGCCATCAGAGGGACAGAGATGAACACCATATATTTT.

This sequence joins TRBV6-5 and TRBJ1-1; no firm D call. V lost 7 bases to trimming and J lost 0 bases, with 9 bases between them. The CDR3 loop spans 13 amino acids. Germline CDR1 reads MNHEY; CDR2 reads SVGAGI. The CDR3 region has the DNA TGTGCCAGCAAACTAAGAGTGAACACTGAAGCTTTCTTT. Its translation: CASKLRVNTEAFF.

The count of this clone is one. The chain joins TRBV5-5 to TRBJ1-2, with 12 bases identical to TRBD1. After removal of 7 bases from V and 7 bases from J, the junction contained 20 bases not matched to a gene. The CDR3 runs to 18 residues. The germline V gene encodes CDR1 SGHKS and CDR2 YYEKEE (reference sequence). The CDR3: CASHAVLSGTGGTGGYTF. The CDR3 DNA follows: TGTGCCAGCCACGCCGTCCTTTCCGGGACAGGGGGCACGGGTGGCTACACCTTC.

The chain employs TRBV19 and TRBJ1-1, with a tentative D call TRBD1 (6 bases). CDR1 is LNHDA and CDR2 is SQIVND in the germline V gene (reference sequence). The CDR3 is 13 residues long. Trimming left V 4 bases short and J 2 bases short, with 8 bases between. The CDR3 DNA is TGTGCCAGTAGTAAGGACAGAAACACTGAAGCTTTCTTT. This translates into CASSKDRNTEAFF. Full variable domain (outside the CDR3, taken from reference TRBV19 and TRBJ1-1): DGGITQSPKYLFRKEGQNVTLSCEQNLNHDAMYWYRQDPGQGLRLIYYSQIVNDFQKGDIAEGYSVSREKKESFPLTVTSAQKNPTAFYLCASSKDRNTEAFFGQGTRLTVV.

This clone was counted a single time. This chain joins TRBV11-2 and TRBJ2-2; D is possibly TRBD1 (5 bases). The germline V and J ends were trimmed by 5 bases and 1 base, with 8 bases remaining between them. The V gene's germline CDR1 is SGHAT and CDR2 FQNNGV. This CDR3 has 14 amino acids. CDR3: CASSRTGNTGELFF. The CDR3 nucleotides read TGTGCCAGCAGCCGTACAGGGAACACCGGGGAGCTGTTTTTT.

The gene calls are TRBV19 and TRBJ1-1, with D unclear. The CDR3 has 12 amino acids. The V and J ends lost 5 bases and 4 bases respectively, with 8 bases between them. Germline lookup yields CDR1 LNHDA and CDR2 SQIVND (reference sequence). CDR3 sequence reads: CASSPSGTEAFF. DNA for the CDR3: TGTGCCAGTAGTCCCTCAGGCACTGAAGCTTTCTTT.

This chain joins TRBV7-9 and TRBJ2-7, with 8 bases lining up with TRBD1. J lost 3 bases, V lost 4 bases, and 14 bases had no gene match. The CDR3 totals 17 residues. Germline loops: CDR1 SEHNR, CDR2 FQNEAQ (reference sequence). The CDR3 DNA follows: TGTGCCAGCAGCTGGGCGTTCCAGGGACAGGAGGTCTACGAGCAGTACTTC. This translates into CASSWAFQGQEVYEQYF.

CDR3 sequence: CASSITLGASGYTF. The DNA of the CDR3 is TGTGCCAGTAGTATAACCTTAGGGGCGTCTGGCTACACCTTC. The chain joins TRBV19 to TRBJ1-2; D may be TRBD1 (5 bases). The V and J ends lost 2 bases and 7 bases respectively, with 14 bases between them. This CDR3 contains 14 residues. Germline CDR1 LNHDA, CDR2 SQIVND (reference sequence).

The rearrangement joins TRBV10-1 to TRBJ2-2; the D gene is possibly TRBD2 (7 bases). Germline V gene data show CDR1 as WNHNN and CDR2 as SYGVQD (reference sequence). CDR3 size: 15 residues. Trimming took off 5 bases at V and 8 bases at J, with 18 bases between the two ends. CDR3 bases: TGCGCCAGCAGTAGCGGGACAATAAAGGTGGGGGAGCTGTTTTTT. It translates to CASSSGTIKVGELFF.

This clone was detected once. The V and J genes are TRBV11-2 and TRBJ2-2; TRBD1 matches 7 bases. V shed 2 bases, J shed 3 bases, and the junction held 12 bases outside the gene matches. The CDR3 sequence is 18 residues long. The germline gives CDR1 SGHAT, CDR2 FQNNGV. The DNA of the CDR3 is TGTGCCAGCAGCTTATCACGACCACAGGGGTGGTACACCGGGGAGCTGTTTTTT. Its translation: CASSLSRPQGWYTGELFF.

The V gene is TRBV30, the J gene TRBJ1-5; D uncertain. Looked up from germline, CDR1 is GTSNPN and CDR2 is SVGIG (reference sequence). This CDR3 is 13 amino acids long. V was cut by 1 base and J by 5 bases, with 9 bases left in between. The CDR3 region has the DNA TGTGCCTGGAGTGACGGCAGCGATCAGCCCCAGCATTTT. This translates into CAWSDGSDQPQHF.

This chain joins TRBV5-1 and TRBJ2-1, with 8 bases fitting TRBD2. With 6 bases clipped from V and 6 bases from J, the junction kept 8 bases outside the gene matches. The germline gives CDR1 SGHRS, CDR2 YFSETQ. The CDR3 runs 14 residues. The CDR3 loop reads CASKAGGEANEQFF. The CDR3 DNA follows: TGCGCCAGCAAGGCGGGGGGCGAGGCCAATGAGCAGTTCTTC. The whole variable domain, filled in from reference TRBV5-1 and TRBJ2-1, reads KAGVTQTPRYLIKTRGQQVTLSCSPISGHRSVSWYQQTPGQGLQFLFEYFSETQRNKGNFPGRFSGRQFSNSRSEMNVSTLELGDSALYLCASKAGGEANEQFFGPGTRLTVL.

The chain recombines TRBV6-1 with TRBJ1-5; 7 positions agree with TRBD1. The trim removed 4 bases at V and 2 bases at J, leaving 2 bases unmatched. There are 14 residues in the CDR3. CDR1 is MNHNS, CDR2 SASEGT, per germline. The CDR3 reads CASSVGTGNQPQHF. The CDR3 nucleotides are TGTGCCAGCAGTGTAGGGACAGGCAATCAGCCCCAGCATTTT.

The chain joins TRBV2 to TRBJ1-2; 7 bases fit TRBD1. The CDR3 covers 14 residues. With 4 bases clipped from V and 4 bases from J, the junction kept 6 bases outside the gene matches. In germline, CDR1 is SNHLY, CDR2 FYNNEI. This CDR3 is CASSGTGIGYGYTF. The DNA of the CDR3 is TGTGCCAGCAGTGGGACAGGCATAGGCTATGGCTACACCTTC.

The chain combines TRBV5-6 with TRBJ1-5; D might be TRBD1 (6 bases). Germline loops: CDR1 SGHDT, CDR2 YYEEEE. Trimming removed 2 bases at V and 6 bases at J, with 12 bases between. This CDR3 is built from 14 residues. The CDR3 loop is CASSFGQWGQPQHF. The CDR3 DNA is TGTGCCAGCAGCTTCGGACAGTGGGGTCAGCCCCAGCATTTT. The whole variable domain, remainder taken from reference TRBV5-6 and TRBJ1-5, is DAGVTQSPTHLIKTRGQQVTLRCSPKSGHDTVSWYQQALGQGPQFIFQYYEEEERQRGNFPDRFSGHQFPNYSSELNVNALLLGDSALYLCASSFGQWGQPQHFGDGTRLSIL.

In its sample, this clone was seen once. V is TRBV9 and J is TRBJ2-5; 10 positions match TRBD1. V lost 2 bases, J lost 2 bases, and 0 bases stayed unmatched. CDR1 SGDLS and CDR2 YYNGEE come from the germline V gene. The CDR3 runs 14 residues. Here the CDR3 reads CASSVGQGQETQYF. The DNA of the CDR3 is TGTGCCAGCAGCGTGGGACAGGGGCAAGAGACCCAGTACTTC.

The chain joins TRBV6-5 to TRBJ1-6; no reliable D call. Germline V gene sequence: CDR1 MNHEY, CDR2 SVGAGI. The CDR3 is 14 amino acids. Trimming shortened V by 2 bases and J by 7 bases, and 9 bases separated the two germline ends. This chain's CDR3 is CASSYVGSNSPLHF. CDR3 nucleotide sequence: TGTGCCAGCAGTTACGTAGGGAGCAATTCACCCCTCCACTTT.

DNA of the CDR3: TGTGCCAGCATAGGCCCGGGTGAAAAACTGTTTTTT. Protein product: CASIGPGEKLFF. The chain joins TRBV2 to TRBJ1-4; the D is unclear. Trimming left V 7 bases short and J 7 bases short, with 10 bases between. The CDR3 is 12 residues long. From germline, CDR1 is SNHLY and CDR2 FYNNEI.